Below, 6 T cell receptor beta chains from the same sample are listed, as sequenced in a study of blood T cell repertoires in COVID-19. Sequencing used immunoSEQ multiplex PCR; TCRdb keeps in-frame clones, though not all of them. The table lists about 300,000 clones, roughly 80% of them singletons. The sample comprised peripheral blood. Receptor source: a woman in her fifties or sixties who had recovered from COVID-19.

The chain has TRBV3-1 (or the pseudogene TRBV3-2) and TRBJ2-5; 15 bases are a match to TRBD2. The V gene's germline CDR1 is LGHDT and CDR2 YNNKEL (reference sequence). The CDR3 is made up of 17 amino acids. V trimming: 4 bases; J trimming: 9 bases; junction bases outside the gene matches: 12. The CDR3 DNA sequence: TGTGCCAGCAGCCCAGGGCGGACTAGCGGGGGGGATCTGGCCCAGTACTTC. It specifies CASSPGRTSGGDLAQYF.

The chain is built from TRBV7-2 and TRBJ2-1, with 10 bases fitting TRBD1. Looked up from germline, CDR1 is SGHTA and CDR2 is FQGNSA. This CDR3 region has 17 residues. V lost 4 bases to trimming and J lost 3 bases; unmatched junction nucleotides: 9. The CDR3 DNA is TGTGCCAGCAGCTCCAAGAGGACAGGGGGGGACTACAATGAGCAGTTCTTC. It specifies CASSSKRTGGDYNEQFF.

V is TRBV7-9 and J is TRBJ2-5; 7 nucleotides align to TRBD2. V was clipped by 8 bases and J by 5 bases; unmatched bases: 11. The CDR3 has 14 residues. Germline V gene lookup returns CDR1 SEHNR and CDR2 FQNEAQ (reference sequence). The CDR3 protein is CASRGDLSVETQYF. CDR3 in DNA: TGTGCCAGCCGGGGGGACTTGTCGGTCGAGACCCAGTACTTC.

The J gene is TRBJ1-4, the V gene TRBV29-1, with D possibly being TRBD1 (5 bases). Between the trimmed V and J ends, which lost 7 bases and 6 bases, there was a span of 15 bases. Germline CDR1 is SQVTM and CDR2 is ANQGSEA. This CDR3 has 13 amino acids. The CDR3 sequence is CSAAGWGDEKLFF. CDR3 bases: TGCAGCGCCGCCGGGTGGGGGGATGAAAAACTGTTTTTT.

The chain has TRBV28 and TRBJ2-5; 7 nucleotides agree with TRBD2. CDR3 length: 11 residues. Trimming at V came to 5 bases and at J to 14 bases, leaving 8 bases not matched to a gene. Looked up from germline, CDR1 is MDHEN and CDR2 is SYDVKM. CDR3 protein: CASSRLADHYF. The CDR3 bases are TGTGCCAGCAGTCGACTAGCAGACCATTACTTC.

The gene calls are TRBV9 and TRBJ2-2; TRBD2 agrees at 9 bases. Per the germline V gene, CDR1 is SGDLS and CDR2 is YYNGEE. The CDR3 runs to 16 residues. V gave up 0 bases and J gave up 8 bases; unmatched junction bases: 8. The DNA for the CDR3 is TGTGCCAGCAGCGTAGGGCTAGCGGGGACCCCAGGGGAGCTGTTTTTT. Protein product: CASSVGLAGTPGELFF. Filled out from reference TRBV9 and TRBJ2-2, the complete variable domain reads DSGVTQTPKHLITATGQRVTLRCSPRSGDLSVYWYQQSLDQGLQFLIQYYNGEERAKGNILERFSAQQFPDLHSELNLSSLELGDSALYFCASSVGLAGTPGELFFGEGSRLTVL.